This T cell receptor (beta chain) was found in a study of vaccination effects on CD4 cells after COVID-19. Assay: immunoSEQ multiplex PCR; the TCRdb copy retains only in-frame clones and omits some. The sample has about 60,000 clones, roughly 80% seen once. Regarding this clone: Its antigen is not identified.

Antigen-specific CD4+ T cells were expanded with viral peptide pools in the ViraFEST assay before sequencing. Culturing for approximately 10 days preceded CD4+ T cell isolation. Either the mRNA-1273 or the BNT162b2 vaccine was given to participants as two doses. Cultures of roughly 2 million PBMC per well contained about 10 IU/ml IL-2 plus 10 ug/ml peptides. The CDR3 extends over 16 amino acids. The V end lost 3 bases, the J end lost 5 bases, and 19 bases lay between the germline ends. In germline, CDR1 is SGHDN, CDR2 FVKESK. This chain links TRBV14 with TRBJ1-1; TRBD1 is a possible D gene (5 bases). The sample here was CD4+ T cells from PBMCs cultured with HCoV-OC43 spike peptides, taken after COVID-19 vaccination. Subset specified: HCoV-OC43 spike overlapping peptide pool stimulation. This TCR derives from a human donor who received a COVID-19 vaccine. CDR3 DNA sequence: TGTGCCAGCAGCCAGTCCCCCGTCGGGTGGGGGACTGAAGCTTTCTTT. Translating it yields CASSQSPVGWGTEAFF.